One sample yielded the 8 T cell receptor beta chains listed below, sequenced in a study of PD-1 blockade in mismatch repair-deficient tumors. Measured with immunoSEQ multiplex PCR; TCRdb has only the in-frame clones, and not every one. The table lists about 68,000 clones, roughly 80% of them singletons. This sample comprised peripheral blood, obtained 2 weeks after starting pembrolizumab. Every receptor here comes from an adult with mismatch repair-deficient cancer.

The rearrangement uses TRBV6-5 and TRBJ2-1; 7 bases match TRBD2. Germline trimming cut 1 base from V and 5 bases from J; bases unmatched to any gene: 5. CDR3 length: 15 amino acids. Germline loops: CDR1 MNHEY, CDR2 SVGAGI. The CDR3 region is CASSYYSSGNNEQFF. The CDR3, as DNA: TGTGCCAGCAGTTACTATTCTAGCGGTAACAATGAGCAGTTCTTC.

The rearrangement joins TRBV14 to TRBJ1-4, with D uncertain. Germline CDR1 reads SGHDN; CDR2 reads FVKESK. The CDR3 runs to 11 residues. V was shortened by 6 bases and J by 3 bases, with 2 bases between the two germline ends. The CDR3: CASRANEKLFF. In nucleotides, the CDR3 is TGTGCCAGCAGAGCTAATGAAAAACTGTTTTTT. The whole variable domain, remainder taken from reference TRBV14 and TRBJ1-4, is EAGVTQFPSHSVIEKGQTVTLRCDPISGHDNLYWYRRVMGKEIKFLLHFVKESKQDESGMPNNRFLAERTGGTYSTLKVQPAELEDSGVYFCASRANEKLFFGSGTQLSVL.

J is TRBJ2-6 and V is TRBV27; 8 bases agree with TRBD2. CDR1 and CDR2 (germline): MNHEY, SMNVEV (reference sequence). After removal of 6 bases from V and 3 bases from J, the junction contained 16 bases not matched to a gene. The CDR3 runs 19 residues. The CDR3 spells CASSPLRGSGNIGANVLTF. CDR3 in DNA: TGTGCCAGCAGCCCCCTGAGGGGTAGCGGGAATATTGGGGCCAACGTCCTGACTTTC.

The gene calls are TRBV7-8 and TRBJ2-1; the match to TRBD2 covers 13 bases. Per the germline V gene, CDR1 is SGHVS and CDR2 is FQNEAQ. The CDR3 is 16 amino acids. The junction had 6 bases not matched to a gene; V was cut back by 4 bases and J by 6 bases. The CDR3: CASSSKGLAGPNEQFF. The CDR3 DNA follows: TGTGCCAGCAGCTCGAAGGGACTAGCGGGGCCCAATGAGCAGTTCTTC.

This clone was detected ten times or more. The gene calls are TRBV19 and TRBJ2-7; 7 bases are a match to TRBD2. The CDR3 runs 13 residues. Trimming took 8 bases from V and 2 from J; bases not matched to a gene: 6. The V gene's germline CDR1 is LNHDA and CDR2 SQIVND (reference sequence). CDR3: CASSTSAPYEQYF. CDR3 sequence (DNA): TGTGCCAGTTCAACTAGCGCACCCTACGAGCAGTACTTC.

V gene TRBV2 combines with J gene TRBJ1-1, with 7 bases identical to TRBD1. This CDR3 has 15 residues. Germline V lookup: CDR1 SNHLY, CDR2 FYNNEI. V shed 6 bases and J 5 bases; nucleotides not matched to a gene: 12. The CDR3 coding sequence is TGTGCCAGCAGCCTCGAGGGCAGGGGGTCTACTGAAGCTTTCTTT. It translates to CASSLEGRGSTEAFF.

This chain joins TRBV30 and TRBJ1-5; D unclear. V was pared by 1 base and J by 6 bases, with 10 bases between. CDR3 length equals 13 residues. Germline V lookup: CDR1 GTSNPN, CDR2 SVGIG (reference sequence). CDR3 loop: CAWSETLGQPQHF. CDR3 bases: TGTGCCTGGAGTGAAACTTTGGGTCAGCCCCAGCATTTT.

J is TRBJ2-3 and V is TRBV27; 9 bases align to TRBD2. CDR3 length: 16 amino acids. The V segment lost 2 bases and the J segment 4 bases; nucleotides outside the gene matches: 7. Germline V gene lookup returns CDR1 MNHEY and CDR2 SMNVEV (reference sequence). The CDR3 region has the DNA TGTGCCAGCAGTTTACTTAGCGGGAGCGGGTCAGATACGCAGTATTTT. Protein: CASSLLSGSGSDTQYF.